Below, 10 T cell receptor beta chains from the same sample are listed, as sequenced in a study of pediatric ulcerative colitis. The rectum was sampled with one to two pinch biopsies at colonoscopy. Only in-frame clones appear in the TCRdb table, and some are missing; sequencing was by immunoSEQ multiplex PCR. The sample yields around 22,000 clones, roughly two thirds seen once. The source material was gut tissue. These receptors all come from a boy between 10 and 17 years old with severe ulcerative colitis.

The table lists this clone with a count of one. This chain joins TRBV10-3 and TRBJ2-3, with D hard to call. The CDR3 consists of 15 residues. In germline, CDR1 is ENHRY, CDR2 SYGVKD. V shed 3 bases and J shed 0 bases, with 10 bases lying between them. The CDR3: CAISEGGTSTDTQYF. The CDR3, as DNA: TGTGCCATCAGTGAAGGCGGTACTAGCACAGATACGCAGTATTTT.

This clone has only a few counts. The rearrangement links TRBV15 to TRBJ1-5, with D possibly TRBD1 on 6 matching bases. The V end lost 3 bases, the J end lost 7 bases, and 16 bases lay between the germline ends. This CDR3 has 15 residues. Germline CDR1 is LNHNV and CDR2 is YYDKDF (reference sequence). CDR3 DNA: TGTGCCACCAGCAGGGGGGCAGGGAAAGAACAGCCCCAGCATTTT. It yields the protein CATSRGAGKEQPQHF.

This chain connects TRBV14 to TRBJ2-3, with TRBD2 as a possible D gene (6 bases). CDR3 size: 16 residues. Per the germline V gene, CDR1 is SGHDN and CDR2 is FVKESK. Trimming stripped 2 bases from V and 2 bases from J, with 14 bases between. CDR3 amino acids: CASSQFSAGTTDTQYF. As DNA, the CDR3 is TGTGCCAGCAGCCAATTTAGCGCGGGGACCACAGATACGCAGTATTTT.

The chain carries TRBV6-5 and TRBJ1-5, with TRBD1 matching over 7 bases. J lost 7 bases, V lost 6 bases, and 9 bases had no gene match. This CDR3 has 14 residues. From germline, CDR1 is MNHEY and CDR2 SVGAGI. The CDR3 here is CASSMQGGDQPQHF. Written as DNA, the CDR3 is TGTGCCAGCAGCATGCAGGGGGGAGACCAGCCCCAGCATTTT.

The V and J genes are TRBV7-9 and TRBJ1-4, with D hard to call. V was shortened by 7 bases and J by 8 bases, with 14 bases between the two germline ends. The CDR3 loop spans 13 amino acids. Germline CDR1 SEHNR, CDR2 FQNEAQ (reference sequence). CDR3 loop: CASMVWSGEKLFF. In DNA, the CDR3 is TGTGCCAGCATGGTATGGTCGGGAGAAAAACTGTTTTTT.

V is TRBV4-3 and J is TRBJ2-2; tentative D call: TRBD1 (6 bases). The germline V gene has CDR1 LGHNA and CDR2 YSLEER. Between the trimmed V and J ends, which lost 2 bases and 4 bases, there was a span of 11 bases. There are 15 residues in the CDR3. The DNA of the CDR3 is TGCGCCAGCAGCCAATGGCGACAGGCCACCGGGGAGCTGTTTTTT. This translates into CASSQWRQATGELFF.

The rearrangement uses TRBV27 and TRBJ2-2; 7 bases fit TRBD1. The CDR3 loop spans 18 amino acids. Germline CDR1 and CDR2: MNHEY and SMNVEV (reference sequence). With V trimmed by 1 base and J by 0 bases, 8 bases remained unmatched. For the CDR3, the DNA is TGTGCCAGCAGTTTATTCCCACTAGGGACAGCGAACACCGGGGAGCTGTTTTTT. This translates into CASSLFPLGTANTGELFF.

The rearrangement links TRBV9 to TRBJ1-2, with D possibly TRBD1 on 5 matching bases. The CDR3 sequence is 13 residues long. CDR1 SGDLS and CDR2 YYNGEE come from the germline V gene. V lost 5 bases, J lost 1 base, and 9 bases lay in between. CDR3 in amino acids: CASSLTDNYGYTF. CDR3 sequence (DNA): TGTGCCAGCAGTTTGACAGATAACTATGGCTACACCTTC.

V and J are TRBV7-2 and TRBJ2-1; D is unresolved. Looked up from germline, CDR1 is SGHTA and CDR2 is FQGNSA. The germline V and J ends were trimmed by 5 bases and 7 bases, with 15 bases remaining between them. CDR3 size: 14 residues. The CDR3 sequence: CASSPKGSWNEQFF. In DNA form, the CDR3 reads TGTGCCAGCAGCCCAAAGGGATCTTGGAATGAGCAGTTCTTC. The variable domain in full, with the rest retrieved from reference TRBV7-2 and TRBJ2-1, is GAGVSQSPSNKVTEKGKDVELRCDPISGHTALYWYRQSLGQGLEFLIYFQGNSAPDKSGLPSDRFSAERTGGSVSTLTIQRTQQEDSAVYLCASSPKGSWNEQFFGPGTRLTVL.

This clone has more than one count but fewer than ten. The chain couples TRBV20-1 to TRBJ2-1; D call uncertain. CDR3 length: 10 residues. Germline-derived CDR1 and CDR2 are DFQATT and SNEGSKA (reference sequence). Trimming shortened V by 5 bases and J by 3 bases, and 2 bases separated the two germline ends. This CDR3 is CSAFYNEQFF. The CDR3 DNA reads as TGCAGTGCTTTCTACAATGAGCAGTTCTTC.